This T cell receptor (beta chain) appears in the sequencing data of a study of monozygotic twins with inflammatory bowel disease. TCRalpha and TCRbeta cDNA was put through two nested PCRs of approximately 17 and 9 cycles. TCRdb re-called the 5' RACE reads and gives one entry per CDR3 protein, without DNA. This listing includes about 450,000 distinct CDR3 sequences. Whole-study findings and limits: IBD patients share fewer clonotypes with other people than healthy twins do, especially with disease activity.

A 2.5 ml blood sample was drawn per donor. Investigators pulled total RNA out of whole blood and did not sort T cells. Germline lookup yields CDR1 KGHSH and CDR2 LQKENI. The CDR3 consists of 15 residues. Of note for this clonotype: Its target is not known.

Sequencing used blood. The TCR sequence derives from a human donor with ulcerative colitis or Crohn's disease, or a healthy co-twin of an affected twin (not recorded which). The V and J genes are TRBV18 and TRBJ2-7. The CDR3 is CASSRGWESLYEQYF. Full variable domain (missing parts from reference TRBV18 and TRBJ2-7): NAGVMQNPRHLVRRRGQEARLRCSPMKGHSHVYWYRQLPEEGLKFMVYLQKENIIDESGMPKERFSAEFPKEGPSILRIQQVVRGDSAAYFCASSRGWESLYEQYFGPGTRLTVT.